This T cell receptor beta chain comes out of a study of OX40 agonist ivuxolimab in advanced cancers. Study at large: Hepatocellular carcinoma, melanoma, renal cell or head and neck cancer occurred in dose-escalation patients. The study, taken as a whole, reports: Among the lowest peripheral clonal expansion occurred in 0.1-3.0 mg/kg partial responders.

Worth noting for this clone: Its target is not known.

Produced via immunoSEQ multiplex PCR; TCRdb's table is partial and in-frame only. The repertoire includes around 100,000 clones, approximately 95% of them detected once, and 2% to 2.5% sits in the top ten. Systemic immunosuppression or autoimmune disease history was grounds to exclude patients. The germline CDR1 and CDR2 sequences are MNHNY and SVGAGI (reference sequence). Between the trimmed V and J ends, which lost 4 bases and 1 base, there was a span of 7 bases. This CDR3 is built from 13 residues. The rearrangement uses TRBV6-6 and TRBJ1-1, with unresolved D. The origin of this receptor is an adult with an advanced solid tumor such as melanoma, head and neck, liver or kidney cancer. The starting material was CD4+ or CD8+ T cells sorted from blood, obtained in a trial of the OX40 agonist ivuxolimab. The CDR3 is CASSSGGNTEAFF. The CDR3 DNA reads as TGTGCCAGCAGTTCGGGCGGGAACACTGAAGCTTTCTTT.